This T cell receptor beta chain is drawn from a study of T cells in Graves' hyperthyroidism and ophthalmopathy. Background on the study: Specimen type is peripheral blood, collected at initial diagnosis prior to any treatment. Findings and limits, study-wide: Progression to ophthalmopathy was predicted a median of roughly 6.8 months early. Within blood appeared most thyroid clonotypes that had expanded above 0.001.

This clonotype was recorded many times. Its antigen is unknown. From RNA transcripts, TCR beta CDR3 regions were amplified. HTBI primers were used for first-round RT-PCR of the TCR CDR3. TCRdb re-called the multiplex PCR reads with MiXCR, one entry per CDR3 protein. The data show a few hundred thousand distinct CDR3 sequences, 15% seen once. Ophthalmopathy patients had Clinical Activity Score at least 3, NOSPECS grade at least 4, duration under 3 months. This CDR3 has 13 residues. CDR1 and CDR2 (germline): SNHLY, FYNNEI. Trimming pared 3 bases from V and 6 bases from J, leaving 12 bases between. The rearrangement joins TRBV2 to TRBJ2-7, with D perhaps assigned TRBD1 or TRBD2 (5 bases each). What was sequenced was blood. This clonotype originated in a woman aged 60-75 years with Graves' ophthalmopathy. CDR3 residues: CASSEGRPLEQYF. As DNA, the CDR3 is TGTGCCAGCAGTGAGGGACGGCCTCTCGAGCAGTACTTC.